The 28 T cell receptor beta chains reported below all come from one sample, sequenced in a study of blood T cell repertoires in COVID-19. Libraries were prepared by immunoSEQ multiplex PCR; TCRdb keeps only in-frame clonotypes and omits some of them. This table has approximately 85,000 clones, around 87% appearing once. Input material: peripheral blood. The source of these receptors is a woman in her forties or fifties with active or convalescent COVID-19.

The chain carries TRBV5-1 and TRBJ2-6; D is undetermined. This CDR3 has 17 residues. Germline V lookup: CDR1 SGHRS, CDR2 YFSETQ. Trimming shortened V by 0 bases and J by 0 bases, and 10 bases separated the two germline ends. CDR3 DNA sequence: TGCGCCAGCAGCTTGGGTTTAATCAGCTCTGGGGCCAACGTCCTGACTTTC. Translated, it gives CASSLGLISSGANVLTF.

The chain links TRBV7-2 to TRBJ1-5; the D gene is possibly TRBD1 (6 bases). Germline V gives CDR1 SGHTA, CDR2 FQGNSA. V lost 5 bases to trimming and J lost 4 bases, with 15 bases between them. CDR3 size: 15 residues. The CDR3 DNA is TGTGCCAGCAGCCTACAAGACAGGATGAATCAGCCCCAGCATTTT. Translating gives CASSLQDRMNQPQHF.

The chain has TRBV27 and TRBJ1-2, with TRBD1 identical over 7 bases. This CDR3 comprises 12 residues. J gave up 13 bases and V 8 bases, and 13 bases lay outside the gene matches. From germline, CDR1 is MNHEY and CDR2 SMNVEV (reference sequence). The chain's CDR3 is CASGERTGIRTF. CDR3 coding DNA: TGTGCCAGCGGGGAACGGACAGGCATCCGCACCTTC.

Only one count was recorded for this clone. V gene TRBV7-2 combines with J gene TRBJ1-3; no clear D gene. V was shortened by 4 bases and J by 0 bases, with 10 bases between the two germline ends. This CDR3 is built from 15 residues. Germline V lookup: CDR1 SGHTA, CDR2 FQGNSA. In nucleotides, the CDR3 is TGTGCCAGCAGCTCTCAGCGGATCTCTGGAAACACCATATATTTT. This translates into CASSSQRISGNTIYF.

The genes are TRBV18 and TRBJ2-3; TRBD2 matches 7 bases. Germline V gene sequence: CDR1 KGHSH, CDR2 LQKENI. The CDR3 extends over 17 amino acids. Unmatched junction bases numbered 8, after V lost 2 bases and J lost 0 bases. This CDR3 is CASSPFAGGGSTDTQYF. The CDR3 DNA reads TGTGCCAGCTCACCATTCGCTGGCGGGGGAAGCACAGATACGCAGTATTTT.

The chain is built from TRBV3-1 (or the pseudogene TRBV3-2) and TRBJ2-2, with unresolved D. Trimming removed 2 bases at V and 5 bases at J, with 3 bases between. The length of the CDR3 is 12 residues. The germline gives CDR1 LGHDT, CDR2 YNNKEL (reference sequence). The CDR3 loop reads CASSQYTGELFF. As DNA, the CDR3 is TGTGCCAGCAGCCAATATACCGGGGAGCTGTTTTTT.

This clone was seen once. The chain recombines TRBV19 with TRBJ2-1; D might be TRBD2 (6 bases). The CDR3 spans 14 residues. The V end was cut by 8 bases, the J end by 7 bases, with 18 bases between. Germline CDR1 LNHDA, CDR2 SQIVND (reference sequence). The CDR3 protein is CASSKWRDSNEQFF. Here the CDR3 DNA reads TGTGCCAGTTCTAAATGGAGGGATTCAAATGAGCAGTTCTTC.

The chain recombines TRBV28 with TRBJ1-2, with 9 nucleotides matching TRBD1. The junction had 17 bases not matched to a gene; V was cut back by 8 bases and J by 4 bases. Germline V gives CDR1 MDHEN, CDR2 SYDVKM. The CDR3 contains 17 residues. The CDR3, as DNA: TGTGCCAGCGTGGAACCGGGACAGGGTCGAATGGGCTATGGCTACACCTTC. It yields the protein CASVEPGQGRMGYGYTF.

The chain links TRBV19 to TRBJ1-5, with 10 bases fitting TRBD1. The germline V gene has CDR1 LNHDA and CDR2 SQIVND (reference sequence). The CDR3 contains 16 residues. After removal of 4 bases from V and 1 base from J, the junction contained 4 bases not matched to a gene. The CDR3 loop is CASSRQGAWSNQPQHF. CDR3 sequence (DNA): TGTGCCAGTAGTAGACAGGGGGCTTGGAGCAATCAGCCCCAGCATTTT.

This clone was picked up one time. The rearrangement links TRBV9 to TRBJ1-1; D is possibly TRBD1 (5 bases). The length of the CDR3 is 14 residues. Between the trimmed V and J ends, which lost 2 bases and 0 bases, there was a span of 8 bases. Germline V lookup: CDR1 SGDLS, CDR2 YYNGEE. This CDR3 is CASSVDSLNTEAFF. The CDR3 region has the DNA TGTGCCAGCAGCGTTGACAGCCTGAACACTGAAGCTTTCTTT.

V is TRBV5-4 and J is TRBJ1-3, with a weak D call TRBD1 (5 bases). V was trimmed by 0 bases and J by 4 bases, leaving 11 bases between them. CDR3 length: 15 residues. CDR1 is SGHNT and CDR2 is YYREEE in the germline V gene (reference sequence). As DNA, the CDR3 is TGTGCCAGCAGCTTGGCCGGGGGTTCAGGAAACACCATATATTTT. Amino acid sequence: CASSLAGGSGNTIYF.

V is TRBV5-1 and J is TRBJ1-1; 8 nucleotides align to TRBD1. The CDR3 totals 16 residues. Germline CDR1 and CDR2: SGHRS and YFSETQ. V lost 3 bases and J lost 5; bases outside the gene matches: 12. The CDR3 region is CASSSGQDTRETEAFF. The DNA of the CDR3 is TGCGCCAGCAGCTCGGGACAGGACACCAGAGAGACTGAAGCTTTCTTT. The full variable domain, its missing parts supplied by reference TRBV5-1 and TRBJ1-1, is KAGVTQTPRYLIKTRGQQVTLSCSPISGHRSVSWYQQTPGQGLQFLFEYFSETQRNKGNFPGRFSGRQFSNSRSEMNVSTLELGDSALYLCASSSGQDTRETEAFFGQGTRLTVV.

With regard to this clone: One end of the junction is discordant with germline, which a read error may explain. J is TRBJ1-2 and V is TRBV18; a weak D match, TRBD1 (6 bases). The CDR3 contains 13 residues. The V gene's germline CDR1 is KGHSH and CDR2 LQKENI. The CDR3 here is CASSAPGQNLHTF. Written as DNA, the CDR3 is TGTGCCAGCTCAGCACCGGGACAAAATCTACACACCTTC.

This clone occurred a few times. The chain couples TRBV7-6 to TRBJ1-3, with D unclear. V lost 3 bases and J lost 1, with 7 bases in between. CDR1 is SGHVS and CDR2 is FNYEAQ in the germline V gene. The length of the CDR3 is 14 residues. CDR3 sequence reads: CASSFGRSGNTIYF. The CDR3 coding sequence is TGTGCCAGCAGCTTTGGGAGGTCTGGAAACACCATATATTTT.

The V gene is TRBV30, the J gene TRBJ2-7; D possibly corresponds to TRBD2 (5 bases). The length of the CDR3 is 12 residues. In germline, CDR1 is GTSNPN, CDR2 SVGIG (reference sequence). V gave up 1 base and J gave up 5 bases, with 9 bases separating them. CDR3 sequence: CAWSGSGHEQYF. The CDR3 DNA is TGTGCCTGGAGTGGGAGCGGTCACGAGCAGTACTTC.

This clone occurred once. This rearrangement joins TRBV6-2 or TRBV6-3 to TRBJ2-7, with TRBD1 identical over 9 bases. After removal of 2 bases from V and 0 bases from J, the junction contained 5 bases not matched to a gene. Per germline, CDR1 MNHEY and CDR2 SVGEGT. This CDR3 contains 16 residues. The CDR3 DNA follows: TGTGCCAGCAGTTACCCGACAGGGGGTAACTCCTACGAGCAGTACTTC. This gives the protein CASSYPTGGNSYEQYF.

The chain combines TRBV19 with TRBJ2-3; TRBD1 agrees at 10 bases. This CDR3 is built from 16 residues. The J segment lost 6 bases and the V segment lost 2 bases, leaving 8 bases of the junction unmatched. Looked up from germline, CDR1 is LNHDA and CDR2 is SQIVND (reference sequence). The CDR3 sequence: CASSIPRGTGDDTQYF. The CDR3 DNA follows: TGTGCCAGTAGTATACCGAGAGGGACAGGGGACGATACGCAGTATTTT.

The CDR3: CASSTGGNGELFF. The CDR3 bases are TGTGCCAGCAGTACAGGGGGAAACGGGGAGCTGTTTTTT. The chain links TRBV7-3 to TRBJ2-2; 8 nucleotides line up with TRBD1. V trimming: 6 bases; J trimming: 7 bases; junction bases outside the gene matches: 4. CDR1 SGHTA and CDR2 FQGTGA come from the germline V gene. CDR3 size: 13 residues.

This chain uses TRBV7-8 with TRBJ1-5; D might be TRBD1 (6 bases). V lost 4 bases and J 0 bases, leaving 13 bases between the germline ends. Looked up from germline, CDR1 is SGHVS and CDR2 is FQNEAQ. The CDR3 is 16 amino acids. For the CDR3, the DNA is TGTGCCAGCAGCTATGCAGGGGTGGTTAGCAATCAGCCCCAGCATTTT. Amino acid sequence: CASSYAGVVSNQPQHF.

The V gene is TRBV30, the J gene TRBJ1-5; D is possibly TRBD1 (5 bases). Germline V CDR1 and CDR2: GTSNPN, SVGIG (reference sequence). Between the trimmed V and J ends, which lost 1 base and 5 bases, there was a span of 9 bases. There are 13 residues in the CDR3. CDR3 amino acids: CAWSAGGDQPQHF. The CDR3 DNA sequence: TGTGCCTGGAGTGCGGGGGGAGATCAGCCCCAGCATTTT. Full variable domain (outside the CDR3, taken from reference TRBV30 and TRBJ1-5): SQTIHQWPATLVQPVGSPLSLECTVEGTSNPNLYWYRQAAGRGLQLLFYSVGIGQISSEVPQNLSASRPQDRQFILSSKKLLLSDSGFYLCAWSAGGDQPQHFGDGTRLSIL.

This chain links TRBV25-1 with TRBJ2-7; 8 bases map to TRBD1. Germline CDR1 MGHDK, CDR2 SYGVNS. This CDR3 spans 15 amino acids. The trim removed 5 bases at V and 2 bases at J, leaving 8 bases unmatched. CDR3 nucleotide sequence: TGTGCCAGCAGTATATCCGGACAGGGTGCCTACGAGCAGTACTTC. It codes for CASSISGQGAYEQYF.

The J gene is TRBJ2-7, the V gene TRBV27; D perhaps matches TRBD1 (6 bases). The germline V and J ends were trimmed by 2 bases and 1 base, with 21 bases remaining between them. The germline gives CDR1 MNHEY, CDR2 SMNVEV (reference sequence). The CDR3 runs to 18 residues. CDR3 in amino acids: CASSLRLGGRGLSYEQYF. The CDR3 nucleotides are TGTGCCAGCAGTTTACGACTTGGGGGCAGGGGCCTTTCCTACGAGCAGTACTTC.

J is TRBJ2-1 and V is TRBV7-9; 7 bases map to TRBD1. This CDR3 contains 14 residues. The germline V gene has CDR1 SEHNR and CDR2 FQNEAQ (reference sequence). V shed 3 bases, J shed 7 bases, and the junction held 6 bases outside the gene matches. The CDR3 sequence is CASSLYRGDNEQFF. In DNA, the CDR3 is TGTGCCAGCAGCTTGTACAGGGGTGATAATGAGCAGTTCTTC. The full variable domain, its missing parts supplied by reference TRBV7-9 and TRBJ2-1, is DTGVSQNPRHKITKRGQNVTFRCDPISEHNRLYWYRQTLGQGPEFLTYFQNEAQLEKSRLLSDRFSAERPKGSFSTLEIQRTEQGDSAMYLCASSLYRGDNEQFFGPGTRLTVL.

In its sample, this clone was seen once. J is TRBJ2-2 and V is TRBV9; 7 bases fit TRBD1. V lost 0 bases and J lost 6; bases outside the gene matches: 8. This CDR3 has 16 amino acids. CDR1 and CDR2 from the germline V gene are SGDLS and YYNGEE. CDR3 sequence reads: CASSVGGRGSAGELFF. The CDR3, as DNA: TGTGCCAGCAGCGTAGGGGGCAGGGGGAGCGCCGGGGAGCTGTTTTTT.

The V call is TRBV11-1, the J call TRBJ2-3; 9 bases map to TRBD2. Germline values: CDR1 SGHAT, CDR2 FQDESV (reference sequence). The V segment lost 5 bases and the J segment 3 bases; nucleotides outside the gene matches: 3. This CDR3 is built from 14 residues. The CDR3 sequence: CASSEAGGTDTQYF. The CDR3 nucleotides read TGTGCCAGCAGCGAAGCGGGGGGTACAGATACGCAGTATTTT.

V and J are TRBV19 and TRBJ1-1; D gene ambiguous. CDR1 is LNHDA, CDR2 SQIVND, per germline (reference sequence). The CDR3 is 15 residues long. Trimming took 3 bases from V and 0 from J, leaving 11 bases between them. The CDR3 DNA is TGTGCCAGTAGTATCGAGAGTTCAATGAACACTGAAGCTTTCTTT. This gives the protein CASSIESSMNTEAFF.

This clone was seen more than once but under ten times. The chain recombines TRBV19 with TRBJ2-5; TRBD1 matches 12 bases. After removal of 4 bases from V and 5 bases from J, the junction contained 5 bases not matched to a gene. This CDR3 has 15 residues. Germline CDR1 is LNHDA and CDR2 is SQIVND (reference sequence). The CDR3 spells CASSTGQGAFETQYF. The CDR3 nucleotides are TGTGCCAGTAGTACGGGACAGGGGGCTTTCGAGACCCAGTACTTC.

V usage is TRBV3-1 (or the pseudogene TRBV3-2) and J usage is TRBJ2-7, with D unclear. Germline CDR1 reads LGHDT; CDR2 reads YNNKEL (reference sequence). The CDR3 is 15 amino acids. V lost 4 bases, J lost 3 bases, and 16 bases lay in between. The CDR3 region has the DNA TGTGCCAGCAGCCCCAAACCGCTATCTATCTACGAGCAGTACTTC. Amino acids: CASSPKPLSIYEQYF.